This TCR beta chain was retrieved from a study of blood T cell repertoires in COVID-19. Study in general: Samples came from the United States, Italy and Spain, spanning acute and convalescent COVID-19. Sample material is recorded as cDNA or gDNA derived from T cells, B-cell-depleted T cells, or PBMCs.

Trimming removed 7 bases from V and 5 bases from J, with 9 bases in between. The germline CDR1 and CDR2 sequences are LNHDA and SQIVND (reference sequence). The CDR3 runs 13 residues. This clone has only a few counts. Under the authors' procedure: From reference gene primer amplification, estimates of nucleated cell counts were derived. Profiled with immunoSEQ multiplex PCR; TCRdb holds only in-frame clones, not every one. That table is the source of V, J and clone size, and D and trimming were worked out from the DNA. The sample lists fewer than 20,000 clones, 82% seen once, with roughly 23% in the top ten.

The sequence came from a man older than 75 with active COVID-19. The chain joins TRBV19 to TRBJ1-6; D is undetermined. Material: peripheral blood. This CDR3 reads CASTQSHNSPLHF. DNA of the CDR3: TGTGCCAGTACCCAATCCCATAATTCACCCCTCCACTTT.